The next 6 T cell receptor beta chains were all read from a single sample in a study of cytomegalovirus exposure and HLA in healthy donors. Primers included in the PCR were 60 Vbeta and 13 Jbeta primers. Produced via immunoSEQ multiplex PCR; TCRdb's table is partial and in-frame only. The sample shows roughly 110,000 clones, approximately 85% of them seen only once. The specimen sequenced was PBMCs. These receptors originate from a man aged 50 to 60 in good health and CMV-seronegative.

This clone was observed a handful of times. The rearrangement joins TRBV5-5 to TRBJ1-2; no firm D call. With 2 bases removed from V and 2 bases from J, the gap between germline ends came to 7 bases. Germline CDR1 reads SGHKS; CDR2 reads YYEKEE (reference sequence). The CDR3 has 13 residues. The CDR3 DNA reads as TGTGCCAGCAGCTTATTCCAGAACTATGGCTACACCTTC. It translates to CASSLFQNYGYTF.

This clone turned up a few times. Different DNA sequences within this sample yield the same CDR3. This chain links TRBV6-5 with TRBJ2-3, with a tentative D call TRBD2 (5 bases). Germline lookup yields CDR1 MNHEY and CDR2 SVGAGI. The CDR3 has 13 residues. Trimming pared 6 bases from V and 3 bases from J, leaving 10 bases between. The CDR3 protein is CASSPRGTDTQYF. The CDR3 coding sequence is TGTGCCAGCAGCCCCCGGGGAACAGATACGCAGTATTTT.

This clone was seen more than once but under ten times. CDR3 region: CAISREMNTEAFF. The CDR3 bases are TGTGCCATCAGCCGCGAGATGAACACTGAAGCTTTCTTT. V usage is TRBV10-3 and J usage is TRBJ1-1; no clear D gene. Trimming stripped 6 bases from V and 0 bases from J, with 8 bases between. Germline V gives CDR1 ENHRY, CDR2 SYGVKD. The CDR3 extends over 13 amino acids.

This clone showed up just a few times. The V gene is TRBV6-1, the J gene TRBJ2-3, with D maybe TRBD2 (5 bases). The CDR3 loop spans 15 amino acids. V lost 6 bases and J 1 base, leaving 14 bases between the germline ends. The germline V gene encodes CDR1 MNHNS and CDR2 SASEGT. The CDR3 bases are TGTGCCAGCAGGAACACTTTCGGGGGCACAGATACGCAGTATTTT. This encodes CASRNTFGGTDTQYF.

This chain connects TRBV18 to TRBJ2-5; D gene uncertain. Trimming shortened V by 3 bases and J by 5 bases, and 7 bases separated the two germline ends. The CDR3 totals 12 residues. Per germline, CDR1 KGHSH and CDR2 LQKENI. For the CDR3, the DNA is TGTGCCAGCTCACCCTATAAGGAGACCCAGTACTTC. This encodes CASSPYKETQYF. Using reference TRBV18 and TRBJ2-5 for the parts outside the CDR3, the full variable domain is NAGVMQNPRHLVRRRGQEARLRCSPMKGHSHVYWYRQLPEEGLKFMVYLQKENIIDESGMPKERFSAEFPKEGPSILRIQQVVRGDSAAYFCASSPYKETQYFGPGTRLLVL.

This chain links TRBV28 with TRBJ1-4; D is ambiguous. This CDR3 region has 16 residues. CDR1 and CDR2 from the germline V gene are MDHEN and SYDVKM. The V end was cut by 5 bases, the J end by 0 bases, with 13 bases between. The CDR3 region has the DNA TGTGCCAGCAGTCGCCTAATCGGGGCAACTAATGAAAAACTGTTTTTT. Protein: CASSRLIGATNEKLFF.